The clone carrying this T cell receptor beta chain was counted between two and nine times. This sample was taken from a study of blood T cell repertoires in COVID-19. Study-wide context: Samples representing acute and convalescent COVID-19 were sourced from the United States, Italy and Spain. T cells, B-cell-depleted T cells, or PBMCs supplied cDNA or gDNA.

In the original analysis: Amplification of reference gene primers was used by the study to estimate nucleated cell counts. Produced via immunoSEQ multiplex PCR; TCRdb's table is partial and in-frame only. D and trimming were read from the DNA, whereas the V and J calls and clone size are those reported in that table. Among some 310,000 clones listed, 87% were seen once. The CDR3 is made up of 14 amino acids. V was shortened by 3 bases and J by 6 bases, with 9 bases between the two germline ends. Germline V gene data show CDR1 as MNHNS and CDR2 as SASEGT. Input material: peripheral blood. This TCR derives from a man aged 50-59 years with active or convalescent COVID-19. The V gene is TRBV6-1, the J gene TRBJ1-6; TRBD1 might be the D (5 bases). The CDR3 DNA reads TGTGCCAGCAGTGAGGCAGGGCGTAATTCACCCCTCCACTTT. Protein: CASSEAGRNSPLHF.